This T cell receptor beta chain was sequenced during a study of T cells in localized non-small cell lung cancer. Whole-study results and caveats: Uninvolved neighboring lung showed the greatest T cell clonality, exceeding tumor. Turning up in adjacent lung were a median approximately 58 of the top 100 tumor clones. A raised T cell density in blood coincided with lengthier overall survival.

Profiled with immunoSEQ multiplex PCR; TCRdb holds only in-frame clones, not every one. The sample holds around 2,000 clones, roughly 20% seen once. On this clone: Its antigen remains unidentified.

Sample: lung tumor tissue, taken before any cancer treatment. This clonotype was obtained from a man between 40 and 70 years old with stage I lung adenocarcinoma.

This CDR3 reads CASSPERDGSGELFF. CDR3 DNA sequence: TGTGCCAGCAGCCCAGAGCGGGATGGGTCCGGGGAGCTGTTTTTT. The chain is built from TRBV7-5 and TRBJ2-2; the DNA was not compared with TRBD2, the D call given in the table. TRBV7-5 constitutes a pseudogene. CDR3 length equals 15 residues.